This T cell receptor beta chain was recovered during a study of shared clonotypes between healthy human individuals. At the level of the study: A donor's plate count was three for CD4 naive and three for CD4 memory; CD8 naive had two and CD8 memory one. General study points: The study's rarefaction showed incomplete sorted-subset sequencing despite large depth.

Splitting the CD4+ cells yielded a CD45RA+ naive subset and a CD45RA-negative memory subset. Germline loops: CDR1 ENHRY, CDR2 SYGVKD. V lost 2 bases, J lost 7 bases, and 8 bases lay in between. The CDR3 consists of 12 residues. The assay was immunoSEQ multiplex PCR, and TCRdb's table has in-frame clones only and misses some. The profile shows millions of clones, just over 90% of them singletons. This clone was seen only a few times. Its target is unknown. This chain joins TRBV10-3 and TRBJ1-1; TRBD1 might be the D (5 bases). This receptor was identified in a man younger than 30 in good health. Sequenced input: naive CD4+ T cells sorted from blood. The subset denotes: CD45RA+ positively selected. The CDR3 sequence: CAISEVGGEAFF. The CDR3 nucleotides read TGTGCCATCAGTGAGGTGGGGGGTGAAGCTTTCTTT.